This TCR beta chain is from a study of T cell responses to AZD1222 COVID-19 vaccine. Study-wide background: Doses given second, at about 4 or about 12 weeks, were pooled. Findings and caveats of the study: Along spike, vaccine-associated CD4 TCRs were found throughout, with dominance at 160-218 and 743-854. It should be noted that donors were predominantly white British and more often female, and clonal diversity was possibly underestimated.

For this clone: What it recognizes is unknown.

The assay was immunoSEQ multiplex PCR, and TCRdb's table has in-frame clones only and misses some. The sample lists approximately 79,000 clones, about 88% seen once, with under 13% in the top ten. Trimming took 2 bases from V and 5 from J, leaving 15 bases between them. In germline, CDR1 is SGHAT, CDR2 FQNNGV. This CDR3 spans 16 amino acids. The receptor comes from an adult in good health. The source material was peripheral blood, sampled on day 0 of AZD1222 vaccination. The V gene is TRBV11-2, the J gene TRBJ2-2; D unresolved. Here the CDR3 reads CASSLSRHATTGELFF. The CDR3 bases are TGTGCCAGCAGCTTAAGTCGACATGCTACAACCGGGGAGCTGTTTTTT.